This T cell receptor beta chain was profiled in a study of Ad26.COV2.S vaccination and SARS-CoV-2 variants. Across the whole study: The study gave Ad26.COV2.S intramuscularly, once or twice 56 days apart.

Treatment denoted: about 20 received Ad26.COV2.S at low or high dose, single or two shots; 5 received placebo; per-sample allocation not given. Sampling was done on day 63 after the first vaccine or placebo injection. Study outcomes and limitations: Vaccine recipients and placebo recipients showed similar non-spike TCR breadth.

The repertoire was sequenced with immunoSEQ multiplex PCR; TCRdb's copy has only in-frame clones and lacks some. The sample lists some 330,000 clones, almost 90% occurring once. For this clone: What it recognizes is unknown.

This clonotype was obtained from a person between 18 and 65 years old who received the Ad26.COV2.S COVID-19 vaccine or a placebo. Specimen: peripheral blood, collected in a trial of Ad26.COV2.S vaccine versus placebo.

The CDR3 bases are TGTGCCAGCAGCTTAGCAGGGTGGCGTCAGCCCCAGCATTTT. It is translated as CASSLAGWRQPQHF. The rearrangement uses TRBV7-8 and TRBJ1-5; unclear D gene. Germline values: CDR1 SGHVS, CDR2 FQNEAQ. This CDR3 has 14 residues. V lost 0 bases and J lost 6, with 9 bases in between. The entire variable domain, with the rest obtained from reference TRBV7-8 and TRBJ1-5, is as follows: GAGVSQSPRYKVAKRGQDVALRCDPISGHVSLFWYQQALGQGPEFLTYFQNEAQLDKSGLPSDRFFAERPEGSVSTLKIQRTQQEDSAVYLCASSLAGWRQPQHFGDGTRLSIL.